This TCR beta chain was identified during a study of shared T cell receptors in the human thymus. The CDR3 length is 16 residues. V gave up 0 bases and J gave up 3 bases; unmatched junction bases: 6. Germline CDR1 is SGHRS and CDR2 is YFSETQ. This table comes from immunoSEQ multiplex PCR, and its TCRdb copy is limited to in-frame clones, with some not included. The table records more than 550,000 clones, about 90% of them present only once. These same data were also listed under a study on human thymus T cells. That work adds: Resections from corrective heart surgery supplied the thymus tissue. In unrelated individuals, thymic repertoires overlapped highly, according to related research.

The chain combines TRBV5-1 with TRBJ1-2; 9 nucleotides line up with TRBD1. Material: thymocytes. The TCR comes from a boy younger than two with a congenital heart defect. CDR3 DNA sequence: TGCGCCAGCAGCTTGGGTACAGGGGGCAAGGACTATGGCTACACCTTC. It specifies CASSLGTGGKDYGYTF.